Below are 9 T cell receptor beta chains sequenced from a single sample in a study of blood T cell repertoires in COVID-19. Some clones are missing from TCRdb's copy, which holds only in-frame ones; the method was immunoSEQ multiplex PCR. The sample has over 250,000 clones, 80% to 90% seen once. Specimen: peripheral blood. The receptors derive from a woman in her 70s with acute or convalescent COVID-19.

Only a few counts were recorded for this clone. This chain links TRBV30 with TRBJ2-5, with TRBD2 matching over 13 bases. V was pared by 8 bases and J by 10 bases, with 7 bases of the junction left unmatched. The CDR3 runs 12 residues. CDR1 and CDR2 from the germline V gene are GTSNPN and SVGIG (reference sequence). CDR3 in amino acids: CASTSGGEVQYF. The CDR3 DNA follows: TGTGCCAGTACTAGCGGGGGGGAGGTCCAGTACTTC.

The genes are TRBV25-1 and TRBJ2-7, with D perhaps TRBD1 (5 bases). This CDR3 has 12 amino acids. V was shortened by 5 bases and J by 1 base, with 6 bases between the two germline ends. Germline-derived CDR1 and CDR2 are MGHDK and SYGVNS. As DNA, the CDR3 is TGTGCCAGCAGTCGGACATCCTACGAGCAGTACTTC. This codes for CASSRTSYEQYF.

CDR3 in amino acids: CACHGGKSGANVLTF. The CDR3 coding sequence is TGTGCCTGCCACGGAGGGAAATCTGGGGCCAACGTCCTGACTTTC. The chain couples TRBV2 to TRBJ2-6, with D possibly being TRBD2 (6 bases). The CDR3 loop spans 15 amino acids. Germline V gives CDR1 SNHLY, CDR2 FYNNEI. The germline V and J ends were trimmed by 11 bases and 1 base, with 15 bases remaining between them.

This chain joins TRBV20-1 and TRBJ1-2; TRBD1 matches at 7 bases. Per the germline V gene, CDR1 is DFQATT and CDR2 is SNEGSKA (reference sequence). This CDR3 is 17 amino acids long. Unmatched junction bases numbered 13, after V lost 3 bases and J lost 0 bases. In DNA, the CDR3 is TGCAGTGCTAGTCGATTAGGGACAGCCCGCGCTAACTATGGCTACACCTTC. This codes for CSASRLGTARANYGYTF.

DNA for the CDR3: TGTGCCAGCAGCTTTCGAGAAAACACCGGGGAGCTGTTTTTT. Residues: CASSFRENTGELFF. The V gene is TRBV5-4, the J gene TRBJ2-2, with D uncertain. The CDR3 sequence is 14 residues long. Between the trimmed V and J ends, which lost 2 bases and 2 bases, there was a span of 7 bases. Germline CDR1 SGHNT, CDR2 YYREEE (reference sequence).

This sequence joins TRBV5-4 and TRBJ2-5; no definite D call. The V gene's germline CDR1 is SGHNT and CDR2 YYREEE (reference sequence). This CDR3 has 14 residues. Trimming removed 1 base from V and 4 bases from J, with 11 bases in between. CDR3 sequence (DNA): TGTGCCAGCAGCTTGCACCAGGTGGGAGAGACCCAGTACTTC. The encoded protein is CASSLHQVGETQYF.

V gene TRBV19 combines with J gene TRBJ2-3; D is perhaps TRBD2 (6 bases). Germline lookup yields CDR1 LNHDA and CDR2 SQIVND (reference sequence). Trimming pared 8 bases from V and 1 base from J, leaving 10 bases between. CDR3 length equals 13 residues. The chain's CDR3 is CASRGDRTDTQYF. CDR3 nucleotide sequence: TGTGCCAGTCGCGGGGACCGCACAGATACGCAGTATTTT.

This chain links TRBV5-1 with TRBJ1-1; unclear D gene. The CDR3 runs to 14 residues. Germline assignment: CDR1 SGHRS and CDR2 YFSETQ. Trimming left V 0 bases short and J 7 bases short, with 13 bases between. CDR3 amino acids: CASSLARIDHEAFF. Written as DNA, the CDR3 is TGCGCCAGCAGCTTGGCTAGGATAGACCATGAAGCTTTCTTT.

The sample holds a few counts of this clone. The chain couples TRBV6-5 to TRBJ2-1; TRBD1 matches at 7 bases. Germline lookup yields CDR1 MNHEY and CDR2 SVGAGI. The CDR3 runs to 15 residues. V gave up 8 bases and J gave up 8 bases; unmatched junction bases: 15. CDR3 loop: CASDLDRAGGDEQFF. CDR3 nucleotides: TGTGCCAGCGACCTTGACAGGGCAGGAGGAGATGAGCAGTTCTTC.